These 10 T cell receptor beta chains share one sample of origin, sequenced in a study of shared clonotypes between healthy human individuals. Repertoires were generated with immunoSEQ multiplex PCR, while TCRdb's copy carries only in-frame clones and drops some. The repertoire includes 490,000 or so clones, around 78% of them detected once, and 10% to 15% sits in the top ten. The sample consisted of PBMCs. Receptor source: a woman aged 40 to 55 in good health. Some clones in this sample may be carry-over from other donors' samples.

CDR3 coding DNA: TGTGCCTGGAGTGTATCCCGGACAACAGGGGAGCAGTACTTC. Amino acids: CAWSVSRTTGEQYF. V usage is TRBV30 and J usage is TRBJ2-5, with TRBD1 matching over 7 bases. J gave up 11 bases and V 0 bases, and 12 bases lay outside the gene matches. CDR1 GTSNPN and CDR2 SVGIG come from the germline V gene (reference sequence). The CDR3 sequence is 14 residues long.

This clone was detected only a few times. The chain recombines TRBV13 with TRBJ2-1; 8 nucleotides match TRBD2. The CDR3 totals 14 residues. Germline CDR1 is PRHDT and CDR2 is FYEKMQ (reference sequence). Losses at the gene ends were 5 bases for V and 6 bases for J; bases not matched to a gene: 6. CDR3 in DNA: TGTGCCAGCAGCCCCGGGACTAGAATCAATGAGCAGTTCTTC. Its protein is CASSPGTRINEQFF.

The chain links TRBV18 to TRBJ2-7; either TRBD1 or TRBD2 may supply D (5 bases each). V was clipped by 0 bases and J by 4 bases, with 13 bases between them. The CDR3 has 15 residues. Germline-derived CDR1 and CDR2 are KGHSH and LQKENI. CDR3 residues: CASSPPGRDVYEQYF. In DNA, the CDR3 is TGTGCCAGCTCACCACCAGGCAGGGACGTTTACGAGCAGTACTTC.

The chain is built from TRBV11-2 and TRBJ2-1; D assignment may be TRBD1 or TRBD2 (5 bases each). Germline CDR1 reads SGHAT; CDR2 reads FQNNGV. Between the trimmed V and J ends, which lost 5 bases and 4 bases, there was a span of 15 bases. The CDR3 consists of 15 residues. The DNA of the CDR3 is TGTGCCAGCAGCGGGGGAACGTGGGAGTACAATGAGCAGTTCTTC. It translates to CASSGGTWEYNEQFF.

This clone has only a few counts. For the CDR3, the DNA is TGTGCCAGCAGCCCACGGCGGGGGGCGGGAACCACAGATACGCAGTATTTT. It translates to CASSPRRGAGTTDTQYF. This chain uses TRBV7-2 with TRBJ2-3, with 8 positions matching TRBD2. Germline loops: CDR1 SGHTA, CDR2 FQGNSA. The trim removed 5 bases at V and 2 bases at J, leaving 12 bases unmatched. The CDR3 length is 17 residues. Full variable domain (rest looked up from reference TRBV7-2 and TRBJ2-3): GAGVSQSPSNKVTEKGKDVELRCDPISGHTALYWYRQSLGQGLEFLIYFQGNSAPDKSGLPSDRFSAERTGGSVSTLTIQRTQQEDSAVYLCASSPRRGAGTTDTQYFGPGTRLTVL.

Regarding this clone: Other DNA sequences in the same sample also yield this CDR3. J is TRBJ1-5 and V is TRBV7-2; no clear D gene. V was clipped by 1 base and J by 4 bases, with 5 bases between them. Germline-derived CDR1 and CDR2 are SGHTA and FQGNSA. The length of the CDR3 is 13 residues. CDR3 region: CASSLDSNQPQHF. CDR3 nucleotides: TGTGCCAGCAGCTTAGATTCTAATCAGCCCCAGCATTTT.

This clone has at least ten counts. This chain connects TRBV5-4 to TRBJ2-5; the match to TRBD1 covers 9 bases. CDR1 and CDR2 (germline): SGHNT, YYREEE (reference sequence). CDR3 size: 16 residues. Trimming at V came to 4 bases and at J to 1 base, leaving 8 bases not matched to a gene. CDR3 DNA sequence: TGTGCCAGCAGCAGAGGACAGGGGAGAACCCAAGAGACCCAGTACTTC. This gives the protein CASSRGQGRTQETQYF. Complete variable domain (other parts from reference TRBV5-4 and TRBJ2-5): ETGVTQSPTHLIKTRGQQVTLRCSSQSGHNTVSWYQQALGQGPQFIFQYYREEENGRGNFPPRFSGLQFPNYSSELNVNALELDDSALYLCASSRGQGRTQETQYFGPGTRLLVL.

This chain uses TRBV9 with TRBJ2-3; TRBD2 matches at 9 bases. Per the germline V gene, CDR1 is SGDLS and CDR2 is YYNGEE. With 0 bases clipped from V and 0 bases from J, the junction kept 5 bases outside the gene matches. CDR3 length: 17 residues. CDR3 amino acids: CASSVGALAGSTDTQYF. Written as DNA, the CDR3 is TGTGCCAGCAGCGTAGGGGCCCTAGCGGGAAGCACAGATACGCAGTATTTT.

The rearrangement joins TRBV7-6 to TRBJ2-5; D might be TRBD1 (6 bases). The CDR3 runs 16 residues. V lost 4 bases, J lost 0 bases, and 15 bases lay in between. The germline V gene has CDR1 SGHVS and CDR2 FNYEAQ. CDR3 bases: TGTGCCAGCAGCTCCGTACCTAGGGGGTACCAAGAGACCCAGTACTTC. Its translation is CASSSVPRGYQETQYF.

The chain has TRBV11-2 and TRBJ1-5; D gene ambiguous. The CDR3 covers 13 residues. CDR1 is SGHAT, CDR2 FQNNGV, per germline. V was clipped by 5 bases and J by 7 bases, with 12 bases between them. The CDR3 DNA follows: TGTGCCAGCAGCGTGGAAGGGAAACAGCCCCAGCATTTT. Residues: CASSVEGKQPQHF.